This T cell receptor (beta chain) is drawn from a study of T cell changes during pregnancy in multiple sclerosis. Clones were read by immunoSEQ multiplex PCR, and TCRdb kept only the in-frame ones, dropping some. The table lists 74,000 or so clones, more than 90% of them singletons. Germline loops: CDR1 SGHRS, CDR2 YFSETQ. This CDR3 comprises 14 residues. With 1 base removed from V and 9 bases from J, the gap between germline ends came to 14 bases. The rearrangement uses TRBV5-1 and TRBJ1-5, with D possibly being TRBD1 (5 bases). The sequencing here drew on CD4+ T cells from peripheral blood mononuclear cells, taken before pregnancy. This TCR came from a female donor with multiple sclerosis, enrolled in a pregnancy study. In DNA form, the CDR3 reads TGCGCCAGCAGCTTGACACCGGACATGGCGCCCCAGCATTTT. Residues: CASSLTPDMAPQHF.